The 28 T cell receptor beta chains below were found in one sample sequenced in a study of cytomegalovirus exposure and HLA in healthy donors. The PCR had 60 Vbeta and 13 Jbeta primers. The method was immunoSEQ multiplex PCR; TCRdb's version includes in-frame clones alone and lacks a portion of them. This table has about 230,000 clones, around 85% appearing once. The sequencing input was PBMCs. The receptors were sampled from a human donor in good health.

The rearrangement joins TRBV6-5 to TRBJ2-7, with TRBD2 as a possible D gene (6 bases). Per the germline V gene, CDR1 is MNHEY and CDR2 is SVGAGI. V was trimmed by 0 bases and J by 6 bases, leaving 15 bases between them. CDR3 size: 15 residues. The CDR3 coding sequence is TGTGCCAGCAGTTACTCTGGGGGGAGGTTTACCGAGCAGTACTTC. Protein product: CASSYSGGRFTEQYF.

V gene TRBV11-3 combines with J gene TRBJ2-5, with 10 bases identical to TRBD1. Germline loops: CDR1 SGHNT, CDR2 YENEEA. The CDR3 runs 14 residues. The junction had 3 bases not matched to a gene; V was cut back by 5 bases and J by 3 bases. CDR3 sequence reads: CASSPGTGEETQYF. The CDR3 nucleotides read TGTGCCAGCAGCCCCGGGACAGGGGAAGAGACCCAGTACTTC.

Comment on this clone: A read error may produce the germline difference seen at one junction end. The chain couples TRBV7-7 to TRBJ2-7; TRBD1 matches 10 bases. This CDR3 is built from 14 residues. From germline, CDR1 is SSHAT and CDR2 FNYEAQ (reference sequence). The CDR3 loop is CASSRDRGFPEQYF. The CDR3 DNA reads TGTGCTAGCAGCCGGGACAGGGGTTTCCCCGAGCAGTACTTC.

This chain joins TRBV5-1 and TRBJ2-3; TRBD2 matches at 13 bases. This CDR3 is 20 amino acids long. Germline V gene lookup returns CDR1 SGHRS and CDR2 YFSETQ. Trimming removed 4 bases from V and 2 bases from J; junction bases left unmatched: 16. The CDR3 sequence is CASSGPGLAGFKPDTDTQYF. CDR3 nucleotides: TGCGCCAGCAGCGGACCGGGACTAGCGGGATTCAAACCAGACACAGATACGCAGTATTTT.

The chain joins TRBV4-2 to TRBJ2-7; D is uncertain. This CDR3 is built from 14 residues. The V and J ends lost 2 bases and 2 bases respectively, with 10 bases between them. From germline, CDR1 is LGHNA and CDR2 YNFKEQ. CDR3 sequence: CASSQLTPTYEQYF. CDR3 nucleotide sequence: TGTGCCAGCAGCCAATTAACACCAACCTACGAGCAGTACTTC.

This sequence joins TRBV10-3 and TRBJ1-2; 9 bases match TRBD1. The CDR3 has 14 amino acids. CDR1 ENHRY and CDR2 SYGVKD come from the germline V gene. The trim removed 2 bases at V and 4 bases at J, leaving 2 bases unmatched. In DNA form, the CDR3 reads TGTGCCATCAGTGAGAAGGACAGGGGCTATGGCTACACCTTC. It codes for CAISEKDRGYGYTF.

The chain recombines TRBV27 with TRBJ2-2; D may be TRBD2 (6 bases). The CDR3 has 17 amino acids. V lost 8 bases to trimming and J lost 5 bases, with 24 bases between them. Looked up from germline, CDR1 is MNHEY and CDR2 is SMNVEV (reference sequence). DNA of the CDR3: TGTGCCAGCTCTCCGATACCAACGATCCGGGGGACCGGGGAGCTGTTTTTT. Amino acids: CASSPIPTIRGTGELFF.

This chain links TRBV5-4 with TRBJ2-7; a possible D gene is TRBD1 (5 bases). The CDR3 is made up of 14 amino acids. The germline V gene has CDR1 SGHNT and CDR2 YYREEE (reference sequence). The germline V and J ends were trimmed by 4 bases and 0 bases, with 11 bases remaining between them. The CDR3 nucleotides are TGTGCCAGCAGCCCAGCGACAGACTCCTACGAGCAGTACTTC. This encodes CASSPATDSYEQYF.

The chain links TRBV2 to TRBJ2-7; 8 bases are shared with TRBD1. The CDR3 sequence is 15 residues long. Germline CDR1 is SNHLY and CDR2 is FYNNEI. Trimming took 3 bases from V and 7 from J; bases not matched to a gene: 11. The CDR3 loop is CASSDFGTGSGEQYF. DNA for the CDR3: TGTGCCAGCAGTGATTTCGGGACAGGCTCGGGGGAGCAGTACTTC.

V is TRBV5-1 and J is TRBJ2-5; 8 positions agree with TRBD1. Germline CDR1 reads SGHRS; CDR2 reads YFSETQ. The CDR3 runs to 17 residues. The V segment lost 2 bases and the J segment 5 bases; nucleotides outside the gene matches: 14. CDR3 sequence: CASSFWGRTGPGETQYF. The CDR3 coding sequence is TGCGCCAGCAGCTTCTGGGGTCGGACAGGGCCCGGGGAGACCCAGTACTTC.

The chain uses TRBV6-6 and TRBJ1-1, with TRBD1 as a possible D gene (5 bases). This CDR3 has 15 amino acids. The ends were cut back, 3 bases at V and 3 bases at J, with 14 bases in the middle. CDR1 and CDR2 from the germline V gene are MNHNY and SVGAGI (reference sequence). The CDR3 DNA reads TGTGCCAGCAGTTATGGAGGGGCGAGGGACACTGAAGCTTTCTTT. Protein product: CASSYGGARDTEAFF.

J is TRBJ1-4 and V is TRBV5-1, with 7 bases lining up with TRBD1. The CDR3 has 15 residues. CDR1 is SGHRS, CDR2 YFSETQ, per germline. Unmatched junction bases numbered 9, after V lost 5 bases and J lost 5 bases. The CDR3 DNA reads as TGCGCCAGCAGAAAAACCGGGACAGTAAATGAAAAACTGTTTTTT. Translated: CASRKTGTVNEKLFF.

The chain couples TRBV7-2 to TRBJ2-5; 9 positions match TRBD1. Germline-derived CDR1 and CDR2 are SGHTA and FQGNSA. The ends lost 5 bases at V and 6 bases at J; junction bases unmatched: 7. CDR3 size: 14 residues. CDR3 sequence (DNA): TGTGCCAGCAGCCTTCGACAGGGGGAGCAGACCCAGTACTTC. It codes for CASSLRQGEQTQYF.

The chain combines TRBV15 with TRBJ2-5; TRBD1 matches at 7 bases. This CDR3 is 18 amino acids long. Germline lookup yields CDR1 LNHNV and CDR2 YYDKDF (reference sequence). J was trimmed by 2 bases and V by 0 bases; bases with no gene match: 12. The CDR3 reads CATSRDRSGGMKQETQYF. DNA of the CDR3: TGTGCCACCAGCAGAGATCGGTCAGGGGGAATGAAACAAGAGACCCAGTACTTC.

J is TRBJ2-3 and V is TRBV21-1; the table's D call TRBD1 went unverified against the DNA. TRBV21-1 is described as a pseudogene. The CDR3 runs 17 residues. The CDR3 sequence is CASSKGDIRPSTDTQYF. Written as DNA, the CDR3 is TGTGCCAGCAGCAAAGGAGACATTCGACCTAGCACAGATACGCAGTATTTT.

The chain is built from TRBV12-5 and TRBJ2-7; 10 bases fit TRBD2. Per the germline V gene, CDR1 is LGHNT and CDR2 is FRNRAP. The V gene end was trimmed by 2 bases and the J gene end by 3 bases; junction bases not matched to a gene: 10. The CDR3 is 17 residues long. CDR3 residues: CASGLRLAGALLYEQYF. The CDR3 DNA reads TGTGCTAGTGGTTTGCGCCTAGCGGGAGCGTTGCTCTACGAGCAGTACTTC.

This sequence joins TRBV25-1 and TRBJ2-5, with D possibly being TRBD2 (6 bases). Germline V lookup: CDR1 MGHDK, CDR2 SYGVNS. V lost 3 bases to trimming and J lost 5 bases, with 10 bases between them. The CDR3 has 13 amino acids. CDR3 in amino acids: CASSDRGWETQYF. The CDR3 DNA sequence: TGTGCCAGCAGTGATCGGGGGTGGGAGACCCAGTACTTC.

The gene calls are TRBV19 and TRBJ1-1; a weak D match, TRBD1 (5 bases). Germline V lookup: CDR1 LNHDA, CDR2 SQIVND (reference sequence). V was trimmed by 0 bases and J by 5 bases, leaving 7 bases between them. CDR3 size: 13 residues. The DNA for the CDR3 is TGTGCCAGTAGTATAGAGGGGGGAACTGAAGCTTTCTTT. Translating it yields CASSIEGGTEAFF. The whole variable domain, filled in from reference TRBV19 and TRBJ1-1, reads DGGITQSPKYLFRKEGQNVTLSCEQNLNHDAMYWYRQDPGQGLRLIYYSQIVNDFQKGDIAEGYSVSREKKESFPLTVTSAQKNPTAFYLCASSIEGGTEAFFGQGTRLTVV.

This clone was counted only a few times. The CDR3 DNA reads as TGCGCCAGCAGTATCGGGGAGACCCAGTACTTC. It encodes CASSIGETQYF. V is TRBV10-1 and J is TRBJ2-5; D not certain. Germline CDR1 WNHNN, CDR2 SYGVQD (reference sequence). The CDR3 runs 11 residues. V was pared by 5 bases and J by 5 bases, with 6 bases between.

The CDR3 DNA follows: TGTGCCAGCAGCTTAGGCGCGGGACAGCATAATTCACCCCTCCACTTT. Translated: CASSLGAGQHNSPLHF. V is TRBV7-9 and J is TRBJ1-6, with TRBD1 matching over 7 bases. This CDR3 is 16 amino acids long. V lost 1 base to trimming and J lost 5 bases; unmatched junction nucleotides: 5. Germline CDR1 reads SEHNR; CDR2 reads FQNEAQ (reference sequence).

The count of this clone is one. V is TRBV4-1 and J is TRBJ2-4, with 9 bases aligning to TRBD2. This CDR3 contains 16 residues. CDR1 is MGHRA, CDR2 YSYEKL, per germline. The trim removed 4 bases at V and 7 bases at J, leaving 11 bases unmatched. CDR3 loop: CASSRWGREGGNIQYF. The CDR3, as DNA: TGCGCCAGCAGCCGTTGGGGGCGGGAGGGAGGGAACATTCAGTACTTC.

This sequence joins TRBV19 and TRBJ2-1; possibly TRBD2 for D (7 bases). V lost 5 bases and J lost 10, with 30 bases in between. Looked up from germline, CDR1 is LNHDA and CDR2 is SQIVND (reference sequence). This CDR3 comprises 18 residues. CDR3 sequence (DNA): TGTGCCAGTAGTCCCGGCCCAATTAGGGGGAGGGCGGGGAGGGAGCAGTTCTTC. Translated: CASSPGPIRGRAGREQFF.

The V call is TRBV7-2, the J call TRBJ2-1; 14 nucleotides match TRBD2. This CDR3 region has 18 residues. Trimming removed 4 bases from V and 3 bases from J; junction bases left unmatched: 8. CDR1 and CDR2 (germline): SGHTA, FQGNSA. The CDR3 region has the DNA TGTGCCAGCAGCTGGTCAGGGACTAGCGGGGGTTACTACAATGAGCAGTTCTTC. Amino acid sequence: CASSWSGTSGGYYNEQFF.

CDR3 in amino acids: CASSGGQGYYEQYF. The CDR3, as DNA: TGTGCCAGCAGCGGGGGACAGGGCTACTACGAGCAGTACTTC. The V gene is TRBV6-1, the J gene TRBJ2-7; TRBD1 aligns across 9 bases. The CDR3 is 14 residues long. The ends lost 6 bases at V and 3 bases at J; junction bases unmatched: 6. CDR1 and CDR2 from the germline V gene are MNHNS and SASEGT.

The rearrangement uses TRBV25-1 and TRBJ2-3, with D possibly TRBD2 on 6 matching bases. The germline V gene has CDR1 MGHDK and CDR2 SYGVNS. V was trimmed by 6 bases and J by 3 bases, leaving 19 bases between them. The CDR3 runs to 16 residues. This chain's CDR3 is CASRDTSKGSTDTQYF. As DNA, the CDR3 is TGTGCCAGCAGGGACACTAGCAAGGGATCGACAGATACGCAGTATTTT. The full variable domain, rest sourced from reference TRBV25-1 and TRBJ2-3, is EADIYQTPRYLVIGTGKKITLECSQTMGHDKMYWYQQDPGMELHLIHYSYGVNSTEKGDLSSESTVSRIRTEHFPLTLESARPSHTSQYLCASRDTSKGSTDTQYFGPGTRLTVL.

The V and J genes are TRBV11-1 and TRBJ2-3, with D perhaps TRBD2 (8 bases). The germline V and J ends were trimmed by 5 bases and 2 bases, with 17 bases remaining between them. CDR3 length: 16 amino acids. Germline CDR1 reads SGHAT; CDR2 reads FQDESV (reference sequence). The CDR3 is CASSRRGGTATDTQYF. The CDR3 DNA sequence: TGTGCCAGCAGCCGACGCGGGGGGACAGCCACAGATACGCAGTATTTT.

This clone turned up a few times. The same CDR3 is also encoded by other DNA sequences in this sample. The chain employs TRBV19 and TRBJ1-5; D might be TRBD1 (5 bases). V gave up 6 bases and J gave up 3 bases, with 18 bases separating them. From germline, CDR1 is LNHDA and CDR2 SQIVND (reference sequence). CDR3 size: 16 residues. The CDR3 DNA reads as TGTGCCAGTAGAAGCCCCCGCAGGGCGGCCAATCAGCCCCAGCATTTT. Its protein product is CASRSPRRAANQPQHF.

This clone has only one observation. The V and J genes are TRBV7-9 and TRBJ2-7; 10 bases are a match to TRBD1. V lost 1 base and J lost 6; bases outside the gene matches: 9. Looked up from germline, CDR1 is SEHNR and CDR2 is FQNEAQ (reference sequence). The CDR3 totals 16 residues. CDR3 loop: CASSLGRGTGASEQYF. The CDR3 nucleotides are TGTGCCAGCAGCTTAGGAAGAGGGACAGGGGCTAGCGAGCAGTACTTC. The full variable domain, rest sourced from reference TRBV7-9 and TRBJ2-7, is DTGVSQNPRHKITKRGQNVTFRCDPISEHNRLYWYRQTLGQGPEFLTYFQNEAQLEKSRLLSDRFSAERPKGSFSTLEIQRTEQGDSAMYLCASSLGRGTGASEQYFGPGTRLTVT.